This record covers a single T cell receptor (beta chain). Its cognate antigen has yet to be identified. No base qualities exist here, and no much larger clone lies one base off it. The CDR3, cysteine through phenylalanine, is 15 amino acids long. The retained sequence is limited to the CDR3, 45 bases, with the frame set at the first base. V loses 4 bases at its end and J loses 5 bases; junction bases beyond the gene matches: 8. CDR1 and CDR2 (SGHRS, YFSETQ) derive from the germline V gene. These data come from a study of cytomegalovirus exposure and HLA in healthy donors (dated 2017 in TCRdb). In terms of the full investigation: According to an earlier analysis of 550 to 750 of the donors, about 190 million T cells yielded some 110 million unique TCR beta sequences and less than 300 Gb of sequence data. About 280 gigabases of sequencing data and around 85 million unique TCR sequences made up an early release that covered some 640 HLA-typed donors. Among the roughly 370 genotyped donors, 75% to 90% belonged to the genetic ancestry cluster associated with self-reported Caucasian donors. The study was designed to test whether signatures of past pathogen exposure could be identified by cataloging public T cell receptors. The T cell repertoires of 666 subjects were profiled by immunosequencing and related to cytomegalovirus serostatus. A separate validation cohort of approximately 130 different subjects was used in addition to the approximately 640-subject first cohort. To predict cytomegalovirus infection status, the study combined high-throughput TCR immunosequencing, statistical association of individual TCRs with disease status, and machine learning. In a later analysis, previously published TCR beta repertoires from fewer than 750 donors were re-analyzed and high-resolution HLA genotyping was added so that TCR occurrence patterns could be studied. In the later analysis, no new phenotypic data were used to find candidate immune exposures; instead, reliance was placed on TCR beta sequences and their occurrence across donors. An earlier analysis of several hundred of the donors used high-throughput TCR beta sequencing to judge whether each TCR beta V gene segment behaved as functional or pseudogenic. Alongside the repertoire data, information on donor age, sex, ethnicity and CMV serostatus was compiled. A later genetic analysis used genome-wide SNP genotypes for about 55% of the 666 donors, treating that subset as a discovery cohort. Every discovery cohort repertoire had been produced on one sequencing platform. Both class I and class II loci were covered by HLA typing, at four-digit resolution. The number of donors typed differed by locus, with roughly 620-630 for A, B, C, DRB1 and DQB1, roughly 520 for DQA1, nearly 610 for DPA1, and approximately 470 for DPB1. Because of strong linkage in the cohort, roughly five DR-DQ haplotypes were treated as single units for association and clustering. Across about 370 genotyped donors of the cohort, an average of about 240,000 unique TCR beta nucleotide sequences per donor were sequenced, and roughly a sixth of those sequences were non-productive. Study-wide findings and limitations: A later analysis found that TCR association rates varied across HLA loci, with DRB1 alleles showing the most associated TCRs and HLA-C alleles the fewest. A further reported finding was that TCR beta sequences accurately predicted the HLA-A and HLA-B alleles for most subjects in the first cohort. A total of about 150 TCR beta chains were listed by the study as associated with cytomegalovirus. The authors suggested that the approach could potentially be generalized to other disease states and immunological phenotypes. Because HLA typing was missing for some donors at each locus, association tests included only the typed subset. In both the original and validation cohorts, the classifier was reported to diagnose cytomegalovirus status with high specificity and sensitivity. The presence/absence analyses assumed that sequencing depth was roughly uniform across donors, and that assumption may not be true. Correlated functional status among segregating V segments might be attributable to linkage disequilibrium, but an unknown experimental factor could not be ruled out. Specific HLA alleles were associated with more than 15,000 TCR beta sequences at a false discovery rate of 0.05 in a later analysis. Because the 87-base-pair reads could not distinguish some IMGT-functional V segments, including TRBV6-2 and TRBV6-3, those segments were excluded. A few of the identified cytomegalovirus-associated TCR beta chains were confirmed in vitro to be specific for cytomegalovirus antigens. A later analysis found that most CMV-associated TCR beta chains appeared HLA-restricted, with HLA associations seemingly driven largely by CMV exposure. This cohort had only TCR beta chains sequenced, and the lack of alpha or paired-chain data limited which features could be detected. Immune exposure information for the cohort was limited to CMV serostatus. Because counts were too low, some 17 rarely observed V segments, including chromosome 9 orphons, were excluded from the earlier analysis of a few hundred of the donors. When HLA alleles, especially DR and DQ, strongly co-occurred, attributing TCR associations to individual alleles was difficult. In a later analysis, HLA-associated TCR beta chains were found to be more clonally expanded and to have lower generation probabilities than equally common non-associated chains. In a later genetic analysis, a missense DCLRE1C variant was associated with V-gene and J-gene trimming of TCR beta chains, and the association was replicated in an independent cohort. While some public TCRs were present in many individuals, most TCR sequences turned up only very rarely across donors. In an earlier analysis of fewer than 750 of the donors, most TCR beta V segments were observed in productive rearrangements about 87% or about 30% of the time, broadly matching IMGT annotations. Compared with the approximately 710-donor mean, donors in an Asian-associated ancestry cluster had fewer N-insertions in productive TCRs, according to a later genetic analysis. The sequencing pipeline was judged likely to have produced a cluster of highly shared sequence variants as a technical artifact. A later analysis reported that several top co-occurrence clusters appeared linked to parvovirus B19, influenza, CMV and Epstein-Barr virus.

Library preparation was by the immunoSEQ multiplex PCR assay. For the multiplex PCR, a mixture combining 60 forward primers for TCR Vbeta segments and 13 reverse primers for TCR Jbeta segments was used. The CDR3 region of rearranged TCR beta genes was amplified from genomic DNA by a multiplex PCR assay. Amplified TCR beta libraries were sequenced as 87-base-pair reads on the Illumina HiSeq System. The original methods were these. A later analysis tallied tens of millions of unique TCR beta chains across the approximately 670 repertoires, and about 12 million of those chains were shared by two or more donors. Raw reads were error-corrected and collapsed into unique sequences by a nearest-neighbor algorithm in which closely related sequences were merged to remove PCR and sequencing errors. CDR3 sequences were aligned to IMGT reference sequences to assign V, D and J gene segments. For a sequence to be retained, a match of at least six nucleotides to both a V gene segment and a J gene segment was required. A rearrangement was called productive if the CDR3 had no stop codons and remained in frame with V and J, and every other rearrangement was called non-productive. CDR3 was defined by IMGT convention, running from the second conserved V-encoded cysteine to the conserved J-encoded phenylalanine. In an earlier analysis of 587 of the donors, sequences lacking an unambiguous match to a single V gene segment were excluded. In an earlier analysis of almost 600 of the donors, a V segment was called functional when productive rearrangements were above 56.7%, and segregating when the standard deviation between donors exceeded 5%. To diagnose cytomegalovirus status from the catalog of TCR beta chain sequences, a statistical classification framework was built. V and J gene assignment, in a later analysis, came from comparing TCR nucleotide sequences with IMGT/GENE-DB human TR gene sequences. In a later analysis, CDR3 sequences and most-parsimonious VDJ recombination scenarios were assigned using the TCRdist pipeline. In a later analysis, every TCR beta chain was defined by the combination of its CDR3 amino acid sequence and its V-gene family, and reads without a unique V-gene family were dropped. To address suspected cross-contamination and a sequencing artifact, a later analysis removed roughly 580 highly shared, low-generation-probability nucleotide sequences. In a later analysis, a clonal expansion index for each public chain was calculated from normalized within-repertoire ranks of inferred template counts. Generation probabilities in a later analysis came from a VDJ recombination model fitted to out-of-frame rearrangements, and those results were checked against IGoR. Hypergeometric tests were used in a later analysis to score TCR-TCR, TCR-HLA and TCR-CMV co-occurrence, with a repertoire-size bias correction applied to the TCR pairs. False discovery rates were estimated in a later analysis by permuting HLA or CMV assignments 20 times. A later analysis grouped co-occurring TCRs with DBSCAN, adding TCRdist sequence similarity when clustering within HLA-allele-positive subsets. Co-occurrence clustering excluded repertoires with fewer than 30,000 or more than 120,000 public chains, plus five with anomalous nucleotide sharing. TCRdb carries this immuneACCESS record with in-frame sequences only. Its versions omit some clonotypes, under half of them owing to an unresolved V gene in the studies checked, with the rest unexplained. V and J calls and clone size are copied from that table; D and trimming were computed from the DNA. The sample table contains about 130,000 clones; only one count was recorded for approximately 75% of them. The ten top clones hold 5.5% to 6% of the sample.

In total, approximately 700 healthy bone marrow donors made up the cohort. At the time of sampling, all cohort members were nominally healthy, though unrecorded immune exposures were likely present. The donor was CMV seropositive and was included in the group of approximately 300 seropositive cohort members. Every donor gave a peripheral blood sample, and the peripheral blood mononuclear cells from that sample were used for TCR beta sequencing. The Qiagen DNeasy Blood Extraction Kit was used to extract genomic DNA from the blood cell samples. The chain links TRBV5-1 with TRBJ2-3; 9 central bases correspond to TRBD2. What was sequenced was PBMCs. The receptor's source is a woman aged 40 to 55 in good health and CMV-seropositive. The DNA is TGCGCCAGCAGCCACGGGACTAGCTCGGTAGATACGCAGTATTTT. Translated, this gives CASSHGTSSVDTQYF.